These 7 T cell receptor beta chains came from one sample sequenced in a study of blood T cell repertoires in COVID-19. Clones were sequenced by immunoSEQ multiplex PCR, and TCRdb holds only the in-frame ones, with some missing. The data contain about 250,000 clones, roughly 86% of them singletons. Sequencing was carried out using peripheral blood. These TCRs come from a man over 45 with acute or convalescent COVID-19.

The chain employs TRBV6-5 and TRBJ2-1, with D possibly being TRBD2 (6 bases). Germline CDR1 and CDR2: MNHEY and SVGAGI. V was pared by 2 bases and J by 7 bases, with 12 bases between. The length of the CDR3 is 14 residues. CDR3 nucleotide sequence: TGTGCCAGCAGTTACGGAGGGAGAGGAAATGAGCAGTTCTTC. Its protein is CASSYGGRGNEQFF.

The rearrangement joins TRBV2 to TRBJ2-7; 10 bases map to TRBD1. Germline V gene lookup returns CDR1 SNHLY and CDR2 FYNNEI. The CDR3 has 15 amino acids. V shed 7 bases and J 2 bases; nucleotides not matched to a gene: 8. This CDR3 is CASKTGGINTYEQYF. As DNA, the CDR3 is TGTGCCAGCAAGACAGGGGGCATCAATACCTACGAGCAGTACTTC.

The chain recombines TRBV9 with TRBJ1-2; D perhaps matches TRBD1 (5 bases). Germline assignment: CDR1 SGDLS and CDR2 YYNGEE. The V gene lost 0 bases and the J gene lost 6 bases, with 12 bases spanning the gap. The CDR3 loop spans 14 amino acids. CDR3 sequence: CASSVGRGGDGYTF. The CDR3 nucleotides are TGTGCCAGCAGCGTAGGGAGGGGAGGGGATGGCTACACCTTC.

The chain has TRBV19 and TRBJ1-6; a possible D gene is TRBD1 (5 bases). CDR1 and CDR2 (germline): LNHDA, SQIVND (reference sequence). Trimming took 6 bases from V and 4 from J, leaving 10 bases between them. This CDR3 has 14 residues. As DNA, the CDR3 is TGTGCCAGTAGGCGCAGGGAATATAATTCACCCCTCCACTTT. This gives the protein CASRRREYNSPLHF.

This clone was counted once. The chain joins TRBV13 to TRBJ1-2, with 11 bases aligning to TRBD1. Per germline, CDR1 PRHDT and CDR2 FYEKMQ (reference sequence). This CDR3 comprises 16 residues. V shed 4 bases, J shed 4 bases, and the junction held 8 bases outside the gene matches. As DNA, the CDR3 is TGTGCCAGCAGCTCACCGGGACAGGGGGTTTTCTATGGCTACACCTTC. Translation gives CASSSPGQGVFYGYTF.

The chain employs TRBV7-9 and TRBJ1-1; D is possibly TRBD1 (6 bases). CDR1 is SEHNR and CDR2 is FQNEAQ in the germline V gene (reference sequence). The CDR3 has 14 residues. The V and J ends lost 1 base and 1 base respectively, with 7 bases between them. This CDR3 is CASSLGQANTEAFF. CDR3 nucleotides: TGTGCCAGCAGCTTAGGACAGGCGAACACTGAAGCTTTCTTT.

This clone appeared a few times. The CDR3 protein is CASSLDSSGAQPQHF. The CDR3 bases are TGTGCCAGCAGCTTAGACTCGAGCGGGGCTCAGCCCCAGCATTTT. The chain employs TRBV11-2 and TRBJ1-5; D might be TRBD1 (5 bases). Per germline, CDR1 SGHAT and CDR2 FQNNGV. This CDR3 has 15 amino acids. Trimming shortened V by 0 bases and J by 6 bases, and 12 bases separated the two germline ends.